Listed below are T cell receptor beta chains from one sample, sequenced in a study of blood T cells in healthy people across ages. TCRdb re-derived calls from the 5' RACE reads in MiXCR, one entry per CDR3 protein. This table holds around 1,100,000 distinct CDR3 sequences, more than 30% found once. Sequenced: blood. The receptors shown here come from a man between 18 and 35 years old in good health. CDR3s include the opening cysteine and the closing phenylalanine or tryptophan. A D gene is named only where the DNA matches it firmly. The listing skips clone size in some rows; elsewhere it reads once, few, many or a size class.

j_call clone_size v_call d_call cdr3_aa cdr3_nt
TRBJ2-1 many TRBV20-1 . CSARRGYLGNEQFF TGCAGTGCGAGAAGGGGGTACTTAGGCAATGAGCAGTTCTTC
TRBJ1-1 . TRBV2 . CASRAQVEAFF TGTGCCAGCAGGGCCCAGGTTGAAGCTTTCTTT
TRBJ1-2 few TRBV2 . CASTGSGEYGYTF TGTGCCAGCACGGGGAGCGGAGAATATGGCTACACCTTC
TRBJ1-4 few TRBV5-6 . CASSSQVDPTNEKLFF TGTGCCAGCAGCAGCCAGGTGGACCCAACTAATGAAAAACTGTTTTTT
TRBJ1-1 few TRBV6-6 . CASIYGRSTEAFF TGTGCCAGCATTTACGGGAGGAGCACTGAAGCTTTCTTT
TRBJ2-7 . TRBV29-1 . CSVLRKAAEYNEQYF TGCAGCGTTCTTCGTAAAGCCGCTGAATACAATGAGCAGTACTTC
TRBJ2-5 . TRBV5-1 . CASSFTRIQETQYF TGCGCCAGCAGCTTTACACGGATCCAAGAGACCCAGTACTTC
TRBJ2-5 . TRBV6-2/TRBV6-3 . CASAGPVETQYF TGTGCCAGCGCGGGCCCAGTTGAGACCCAGTACTTC
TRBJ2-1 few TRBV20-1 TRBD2 CSSFSGAFQFF TGCAGTTCCTTCAGCGGGGCGTTTCAGTTCTTC
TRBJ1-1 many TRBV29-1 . CSPSTTGEAFF TGCAGCCCATCGACGACCGGTGAAGCTTTCTTT
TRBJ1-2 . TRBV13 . CASSPDGGQIYGYTF TGTGCCAGCAGTCCTGATGGGGGGCAGATCTATGGCTACACCTTC
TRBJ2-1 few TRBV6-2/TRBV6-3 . CASSYRVDNEQFF TGTGCCAGCAGTTACCGGGTCGACAATGAGCAGTTCTTC
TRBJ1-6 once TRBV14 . CASSQANNSPLHF TGTGCCAGCAGCCAGGCAAATAATTCACCCCTCCACTTT
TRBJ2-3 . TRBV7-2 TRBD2 CASSYTGLARDTQYF TGTGCCAGCAGTTACACGGGACTAGCAAGAGATACGCAGTATTTT
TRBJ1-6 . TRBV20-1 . CSAKDSINSPLHF TGCAGTGCTAAGGACAGTATTAATTCACCCCTCCACTTT
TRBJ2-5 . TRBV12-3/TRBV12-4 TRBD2 CASRKSLAGVEETQYF TGTGCCAGCAGGAAGTCACTAGCGGGGGTAGAAGAGACCCAGTACTTC